Shown below are 4 T cell receptor beta chains from a single sample sequenced in a study of cytomegalovirus exposure and HLA in healthy donors. Primers for the PCR totalled 60 Vbeta and 13 Jbeta. The method was immunoSEQ multiplex PCR; TCRdb's version includes in-frame clones alone and lacks a portion of them. The data hold under 150,000 clones, with roughly three quarters observed a single time. The sample taken for sequencing was PBMCs. Receptor source: a woman in her 40s in good health and CMV-seropositive.

V usage is TRBV6-1 and J usage is TRBJ2-2, with TRBD2 identical over 7 bases. This CDR3 spans 15 amino acids. The V gene's germline CDR1 is MNHNS and CDR2 SASEGT. V lost 6 bases and J lost 6; bases outside the gene matches: 10. The CDR3 DNA reads TGTGCCAGCAGCTGGGAGGGGCAGAGGGCCGGGGAGCTGTTTTTT. This gives the protein CASSWEGQRAGELFF.

This chain links TRBV2 with TRBJ1-5, with D possibly matching TRBD1 (5 bases). This CDR3 contains 15 residues. CDR1 SNHLY and CDR2 FYNNEI come from the germline V gene. Trimming left V 3 bases short and J 1 base short, with 10 bases between. The CDR3 here is CASSEAGSSNQPQHF. In nucleotides, the CDR3 is TGTGCCAGCAGTGAGGCAGGGTCCAGCAATCAGCCCCAGCATTTT.

This clone was counted between two and nine times. V usage is TRBV5-5 and J usage is TRBJ1-1, with unresolved D. This CDR3 is built from 13 residues. From germline, CDR1 is SGHKS and CDR2 YYEKEE (reference sequence). Trimming stripped 4 bases from V and 3 bases from J, with 10 bases between. CDR3 sequence reads: CASSPGVYTEAFF. The CDR3 nucleotides read TGTGCCAGCAGCCCGGGAGTGTACACTGAAGCTTTCTTT.

This rearrangement joins TRBV2 to TRBJ2-7; 8 bases are a match to TRBD1. The CDR3 runs 14 residues. The V segment lost 6 bases and the J segment 2 bases; nucleotides outside the gene matches: 6. Germline V gives CDR1 SNHLY, CDR2 FYNNEI. Written as DNA, the CDR3 is TGTGCCAGCAGCGGGACAGGCGAAGCCTACGAGCAGTACTTC. Its protein product is CASSGTGEAYEQYF.